This TCR beta chain is drawn from a study of T cell responses to AZD1222 COVID-19 vaccine. CDR1 is SGHVS and CDR2 is FQNEAQ in the germline V gene. Trimming at V came to 3 bases and at J to 4 bases, leaving 5 bases not matched to a gene. The CDR3 runs 15 residues. Clones were sequenced by immunoSEQ multiplex PCR, and TCRdb holds only the in-frame ones, with some missing. The sample lists about 130,000 clones; roughly 88% were seen once. The TCR comes from an adult who received the AZD1222 COVID-19 vaccine. The sample consisted of peripheral blood, taken 28 days after the second AZD1222 dose. The chain combines TRBV7-8 with TRBJ2-1; TRBD1 aligns across 8 bases. CDR3 sequence: CASSLDRDLYNEQFF. The CDR3 region has the DNA TGTGCCAGCAGCTTGGACAGGGACCTTTACAATGAGCAGTTCTTC.